In its sample, the clone carrying this T cell receptor beta chain was seen a few times. The V gene's germline CDR1 is SNHLY and CDR2 FYNNEI. J was trimmed by 5 bases and V by 5 bases; bases with no gene match: 10. The CDR3 runs to 15 residues. 60 Vbeta and 13 Jbeta primers were used in PCR. Sequencing used immunoSEQ multiplex PCR; TCRdb keeps in-frame clones, though not all of them. The table shows approximately 140,000 clones, with about three quarters occurring only once. These data originate in a study of cytomegalovirus exposure and HLA in healthy donors. This receptor was taken from a male donor in good health and CMV-seropositive. Sequences were obtained from PBMCs. The chain uses TRBV2 and TRBJ2-3; 7 nucleotides line up with TRBD2. This CDR3 is CASSILGGGLDTQYF. CDR3 nucleotides: TGTGCCAGCAGTATCCTGGGGGGAGGGCTAGATACGCAGTATTTT. Full variable domain (rest looked up from reference TRBV2 and TRBJ2-3): EPEVTQTPSHQVTQMGQEVILRCVPISNHLYFYWYRQILGQKVEFLVSFYNNEISEKSEIFDDQFSVERPDGSNFTLKIRSTKLEDSAMYFCASSILGGGLDTQYFGPGTRLTVL.